This passage covers 2 T cell receptor beta chains from one sample sequenced in a study of T cell responses to AZD1222 COVID-19 vaccine. Method: immunoSEQ multiplex PCR; TCRdb's copy keeps in-frame clones and lacks some. In the table there are hundreds of thousands of clones, around 93% of which are singletons. Source: peripheral blood, taken on day 0 of MenACWY control vaccination. Receptors were obtained from an adult in good health.

V and J are TRBV2 and TRBJ2-2; D is uncertain. The CDR3 runs 13 residues. Deletions cut 0 bases from V and 8 bases from J, with 7 bases between. CDR1 is SNHLY, CDR2 FYNNEI, per germline. DNA for the CDR3: TGTGCCAGCAGTGAAGCCGCCGAGGGGGAGCTGTTTTTT. Its protein product is CASSEAAEGELFF.

The V call is TRBV5-4, the J call TRBJ2-2; D is possibly TRBD2 (5 bases). CDR1 is SGHNT and CDR2 is YYREEE in the germline V gene (reference sequence). Trimming removed 6 bases at V and 0 bases at J, with 15 bases between. The CDR3 is made up of 16 amino acids. The DNA for the CDR3 is TGTGCCAGCACCAGCCAGAGGGCTACGAACACCGGGGAGCTGTTTTTT. It specifies CASTSQRATNTGELFF.